The 16 T cell receptor beta chains below come from one sample, sequenced in a study of blood T cells in healthy people across ages. Then a second PCR, running roughly 7 to 11 cycles, was carried out with a sample-barcoded 5' primer and a J-beta primer mix. TCRdb re-called the 5' RACE reads through MiXCR, storing one row per CDR3 protein. The table includes 850,000 to 1,000,000 distinct CDR3 sequences, roughly half detected once. The material sequenced was blood. The receptor set was obtained from a woman aged 55-70 years in good health.

The chain recombines TRBV28 with TRBJ2-7, with D tentatively TRBD1 (6 bases). Germline V CDR1 and CDR2: MDHEN, SYDVKM. This CDR3 has 14 amino acids. Trimming took 5 bases from V and 5 from J, leaving 16 bases between them. CDR3 bases: TGTGCCAGCAGTGACGGCAGGGGCTTCGACGAGCAGTACTTC. The encoded protein is CASSDGRGFDEQYF.

This clonotype was detected only a few times. The genes are TRBV29-1 and TRBJ2-5; 10 bases are shared with TRBD1. The CDR3 has 14 residues. CDR1 and CDR2 from the germline V gene are SQVTM and ANQGSEA. Unmatched junction bases numbered 15, after V lost 6 bases and J lost 11 bases. The CDR3 here is CSVSKTGGSREQYF. The DNA for the CDR3 is TGCAGCGTCAGCAAGACAGGGGGCTCGAGGGAGCAGTACTTC.

This rearrangement joins TRBV28 to TRBJ2-6; the D is unclear. V lost 2 bases to trimming and J lost 1 base, with 15 bases between them. The CDR3 runs 18 residues. CDR1 and CDR2 from the germline V gene are MDHEN and SYDVKM. The CDR3, as DNA: TGTGCCAGCAGTTTACATGGCCCCTACAGATCTGGGGCCAACGTCCTGACTTTC. This sequence encodes CASSLHGPYRSGANVLTF.

Concerning this clonotype itself: Possible read error: a much larger clone is one base away. The chain uses TRBV29-1 and TRBJ1-4; D remains ambiguous. In germline, CDR1 is SQVTM, CDR2 ANQGSEA. This CDR3 has 12 amino acids. The CDR3 DNA follows: TGCTGCGTCGCATACCGTAATGAAAAACTGTTTTTT. Translation: CCVAYRNEKLFF. Full variable domain (remainder filled in from reference TRBV29-1 and TRBJ1-4): SAVISQKPSRDICQRGTSLTIQCQVDSQVTMMFWYRQQPGQSLTLIATANQGSEATYESGFVIDKFPISRPNLTFSTLTVSNMSPEDSSIYLCCVAYRNEKLFFGSGTQLSVL.

With respect to this clonotype: At one end, the junction sequence differs from germline, possibly due to a read error. The V and J genes are TRBV4-1 and TRBJ2-3, with D perhaps TRBD2 (5 bases). Germline values: CDR1 MGHRA, CDR2 YSYEKL. CDR3 length: 15 residues. The CDR3 region has the DNA TGCGCCAGCAGCCAGAGCGGAGAAAGCACAGATCCGCAGTATTTT. It encodes CASSQSGESTDPQYF.

V usage is TRBV20-1 and J usage is TRBJ2-1; D gene unclear. The germline V and J ends were trimmed by 4 bases and 6 bases, with 7 bases remaining between them. The CDR3 is 11 residues long. Germline lookup yields CDR1 DFQATT and CDR2 SNEGSKA (reference sequence). DNA for the CDR3: TGCAGTGCTAATTATGGCAATGAGCAGTTCTTC. Amino acids: CSANYGNEQFF.

This clonotype was recorded only once. This sequence joins TRBV3-1 and TRBJ2-3; 9 nucleotides agree with TRBD2. V lost 5 bases to trimming and J lost 2 bases; unmatched junction nucleotides: 5. Germline V gene data show CDR1 as LGHDT and CDR2 as YNNKEL (reference sequence). The CDR3 length is 15 residues. This CDR3 is CASSETSGNTDTQYF. Written as DNA, the CDR3 is TGTGCCAGCAGCGAGACTAGCGGAAACACAGATACGCAGTATTTT.

V and J are TRBV28 and TRBJ2-3, with 9 nucleotides matching TRBD2. With V trimmed by 2 bases and J by 3 bases, 9 bases remained unmatched. The V gene's germline CDR1 is MDHEN and CDR2 SYDVKM. There are 17 residues in the CDR3. CDR3 nucleotides: TGTGCCAGCAGTTTAAACCCGCTAGCGGGACCTACAGATACGCAGTATTTT. Its translation: CASSLNPLAGPTDTQYF.

This rearrangement joins TRBV12-3 or TRBV12-4 to TRBJ1-1; 8 bases map to TRBD1. This CDR3 has 15 amino acids. Germline trimming cut 4 bases from V and 3 bases from J; bases unmatched to any gene: 7. CDR3 coding DNA: TGTGCCAGCAGTTACGGACAGGGTGGGGACACTGAAGCTTTCTTT. Its protein is CASSYGQGGDTEAFF.

This chain links TRBV12-3 or TRBV12-4 with TRBJ2-5; 7 bases agree with TRBD1. The J call is uncertain, as TRBJ2-7 better fits the DNA end. CDR3 size: 14 residues. The CDR3 sequence: CASSSDRAPYEQYF. For the CDR3, the DNA is TGTGCCAGCAGTTCAGACAGGGCCCCCTACGAGCAGTACTTC.

The table lists this clonotype with a few counts. The V gene is TRBV5-5, the J gene TRBJ2-5, with D possibly being TRBD2 (6 bases). This CDR3 region has 14 residues. Per germline, CDR1 SGHKS and CDR2 YYEKEE (reference sequence). With 5 bases removed from V and 2 bases from J, the gap between germline ends came to 13 bases. CDR3 region: CASRSAGLQETQYF. Written as DNA, the CDR3 is TGTGCCAGCAGGTCCGCGGGACTGCAAGAGACCCAGTACTTC.

The rearrangement uses TRBV3-1 and TRBJ2-3; 13 bases match TRBD2. Germline V lookup: CDR1 LGHDT, CDR2 YNNKEL (reference sequence). This CDR3 has 16 amino acids. The J segment lost 4 bases and the V segment lost 4 bases, leaving 5 bases of the junction unmatched. DNA for the CDR3: TGTGCCAGCAGCCTGGGACTAGCGGGAAGGTCAGATACGCAGTATTTT. Its protein is CASSLGLAGRSDTQYF.

V usage is TRBV6-5 and J usage is TRBJ2-1, with D possibly matching TRBD1 (6 bases). V was pared by 8 bases and J by 2 bases, with 13 bases between. The CDR3 has 14 residues. CDR1 is MNHEY, CDR2 SVGAGI, per germline. The CDR3 region is CASRKQGPYNEQFF. CDR3 nucleotides: TGTGCCAGCCGCAAACAGGGCCCCTACAATGAGCAGTTCTTC.

CDR3 in amino acids: CASSRTGPGNEQFF. The CDR3 bases are TGCGCCAGCAGCCGAACAGGGCCAGGCAATGAGCAGTTCTTC. The chain is built from TRBV5-1 and TRBJ2-1, with D possibly matching TRBD1 (6 bases). Germline V gives CDR1 SGHRS, CDR2 YFSETQ. This CDR3 region has 14 residues. Trimming shortened V by 4 bases and J by 6 bases, and 14 bases separated the two germline ends.

This clonotype appeared many times. The CDR3 region has the DNA TGTGCCACCAGCAGGATGGGGTCTGTGGTGAGAAGGGAGACCCAGTACTTC. Protein sequence: CATSRMGSVVRRETQYF. V and J are TRBV15 and TRBJ2-5; no definite D call. V shed 3 bases and J shed 5 bases, with 22 bases lying between them. Germline lookup yields CDR1 LNHNV and CDR2 YYDKDF (reference sequence). The CDR3 consists of 17 residues.

This clonotype was seen more than once but under ten times. The chain links TRBV6-5 to TRBJ2-5; no definite D call. Germline lookup yields CDR1 MNHEY and CDR2 SVGAGI. This CDR3 is built from 14 residues. The ends were cut back, 5 bases at V and 0 bases at J, with 10 bases in the middle. This CDR3 reads CASSRPGYQETQYF. CDR3 sequence (DNA): TGTGCCAGCAGTCGCCCAGGTTACCAAGAGACCCAGTACTTC.